This T cell receptor (beta chain) stems from a study of blood T cell repertoires in COVID-19. The age range of participants was about 18 to 100 years, with residence in about two dozen US areas. CDR3 length equals 19 residues. V shed 2 bases, J shed 0 bases, and the junction held 6 bases outside the gene matches. Per germline, CDR1 MNHGY and CDR2 SAAAGT. Profiled with immunoSEQ multiplex PCR; TCRdb holds only in-frame clones, not every one. Among roughly 250,000 clones listed, more than 75% were seen once. This chain joins TRBV6-8 and TRBJ2-1, with TRBD2 identical over 14 bases. This TCR was recovered from a woman between 35 and 50 years old with acute COVID-19. The sequencing input was PBMCs or T cells enriched from blood (not recorded which). This CDR3 reads CASSYPRTSGRTSYNEQFF. The DNA of the CDR3 is TGTGCCAGCAGTTACCCCCGGACTAGCGGGAGGACCTCCTACAATGAGCAGTTCTTC.